These 8 T cell receptor beta chains originate from one sample sequenced in a study of blood T cell repertoires in COVID-19. This table comes from immunoSEQ multiplex PCR, and its TCRdb copy is limited to in-frame clones, with some not included. The repertoire consists of about 180,000 clones, with approximately 89% occurring once and the leading ten covering under 3%. Material: PBMCs or T cells enriched from blood (not recorded which). All receptors come from a middle-aged woman with acute COVID-19.

The chain employs TRBV19 and TRBJ2-6; weak D call: TRBD1 (5 bases). Germline CDR1 reads LNHDA; CDR2 reads SQIVND (reference sequence). This CDR3 region has 15 residues. The V and J ends lost 3 bases and 4 bases respectively, with 10 bases between them. The CDR3: CASSIQGAGANVLTF. The DNA for the CDR3 is TGTGCCAGTAGTATCCAGGGTGCGGGGGCCAACGTCCTGACTTTC.

The rearrangement joins TRBV6-5 to TRBJ1-6, with D uncertain. The V and J ends lost 6 bases and 9 bases respectively, with 12 bases between them. CDR3 length: 13 amino acids. Germline V gives CDR1 MNHEY, CDR2 SVGAGI. The CDR3 DNA is TGTGCCAGCAGGGCCCCCTCGGGTTCACCCCTCCACTTT. It encodes CASRAPSGSPLHF.

This chain connects TRBV4-1 to TRBJ1-6; D unresolved. This CDR3 comprises 15 residues. Trimming removed 0 bases at V and 6 bases at J, with 9 bases between. Germline V lookup: CDR1 MGHRA, CDR2 YSYEKL. The CDR3 reads CASSQESTVNSPLHF. The CDR3 DNA is TGCGCCAGCAGCCAAGAATCCACAGTTAATTCACCCCTCCACTTT.

The chain uses TRBV27 and TRBJ2-7; TRBD1 aligns across 8 bases. Germline values: CDR1 MNHEY, CDR2 SMNVEV (reference sequence). J was trimmed by 4 bases and V by 5 bases; bases with no gene match: 7. The CDR3 totals 14 residues. CDR3 DNA: TGTGCCAGCAGTCTTGGACAGGGAGAGTACGAGCAGTACTTC. Amino acids: CASSLGQGEYEQYF.

This chain connects TRBV5-4 to TRBJ2-5, with TRBD2 identical over 10 bases. Germline V gene data show CDR1 as SGHNT and CDR2 as YYREEE (reference sequence). The ends lost 4 bases at V and 5 bases at J; junction bases unmatched: 11. The CDR3 contains 16 residues. The CDR3: CASSQGGAGGLETQYF. CDR3 coding DNA: TGTGCCAGCAGCCAAGGGGGAGCGGGGGGGCTCGAGACCCAGTACTTC.

The genes are TRBV20-1 and TRBJ2-5; D remains ambiguous. Germline CDR1 DFQATT, CDR2 SNEGSKA (reference sequence). The length of the CDR3 is 11 residues. Trimming took 6 bases from V and 2 from J, leaving 7 bases between them. The CDR3 DNA sequence: TGCAGTGCCTCGAGTCAAGAGACCCAGTACTTC. As protein: CSASSQETQYF.

The genes are TRBV9 and TRBJ2-3, with 10 bases aligning to TRBD2. The CDR3 covers 16 residues. Germline CDR1 and CDR2: SGDLS and YYNGEE. With 0 bases clipped from V and 3 bases from J, the junction kept 4 bases outside the gene matches. The CDR3 nucleotides are TGTGCCAGCAGCGTAGGAGCGGGGGGGCAGACAGATACGCAGTATTTT. It specifies CASSVGAGGQTDTQYF.

With respect to this clone: The germline gene is not matched at one end of the junction; a read error may be the cause. The chain combines TRBV7-7 with TRBJ2-7; TRBD2 matches at 8 bases. The germline gives CDR1 SSHAT, CDR2 FNYEAQ (reference sequence). The CDR3 is 18 residues long. CDR3 bases: TGTGCTAGCAGCTTTACCGACACTCTAGCGGGCCAGAGGAACGAGCAGTACTTC. Translating it yields CASSFTDTLAGQRNEQYF.